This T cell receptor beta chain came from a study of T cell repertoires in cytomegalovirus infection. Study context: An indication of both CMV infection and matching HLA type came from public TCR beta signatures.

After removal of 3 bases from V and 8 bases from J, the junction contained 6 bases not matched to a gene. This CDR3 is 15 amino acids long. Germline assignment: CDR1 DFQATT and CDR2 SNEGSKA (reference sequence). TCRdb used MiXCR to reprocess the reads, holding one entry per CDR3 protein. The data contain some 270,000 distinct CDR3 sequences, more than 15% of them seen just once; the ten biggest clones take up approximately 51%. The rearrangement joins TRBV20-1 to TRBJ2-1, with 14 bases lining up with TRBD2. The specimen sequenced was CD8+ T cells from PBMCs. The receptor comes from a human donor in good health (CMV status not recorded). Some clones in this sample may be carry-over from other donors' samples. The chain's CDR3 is CSASGTSGGNDEQFF. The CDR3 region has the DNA TGCAGTGCTAGTGGGACTAGCGGGGGAAACGATGAGCAGTTCTTC.